This T cell receptor beta chain is drawn from a study of blood T cell repertoires in COVID-19. Germline-derived CDR1 and CDR2 are KGHSH and LQKENI. CDR3 length: 13 amino acids. Trimming removed 5 bases at V and 8 bases at J, with 12 bases between. The data were produced by immunoSEQ multiplex PCR, yet TCRdb's version contains in-frame clones alone and is incomplete. The sample lists over 120,000 clones, around 82% occurring once. Assignment of participants to cohorts was predicated upon participant-reported clinical history. This rearrangement joins TRBV18 to TRBJ1-4; no clear D. The TCR sequence derives from a woman in her forties or fifties who had recovered from COVID-19. The specimen was PBMCs or T cells enriched from blood (not recorded which). The CDR3 region is CASSVSLGEKLFF. CDR3 bases: TGTGCCAGCTCAGTGAGTCTCGGGGAAAAACTGTTTTTT.